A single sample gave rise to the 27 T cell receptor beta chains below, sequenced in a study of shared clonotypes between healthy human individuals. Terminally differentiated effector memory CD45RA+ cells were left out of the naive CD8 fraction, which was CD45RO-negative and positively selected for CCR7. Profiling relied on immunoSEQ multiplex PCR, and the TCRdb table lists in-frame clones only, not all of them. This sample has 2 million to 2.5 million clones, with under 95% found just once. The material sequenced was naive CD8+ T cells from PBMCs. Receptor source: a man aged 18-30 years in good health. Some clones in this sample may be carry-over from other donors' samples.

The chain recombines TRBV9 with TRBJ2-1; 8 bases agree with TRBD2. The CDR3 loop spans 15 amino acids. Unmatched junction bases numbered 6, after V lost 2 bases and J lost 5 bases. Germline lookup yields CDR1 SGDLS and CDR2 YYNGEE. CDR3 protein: CASSVSGTRHNEQFF. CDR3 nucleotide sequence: TGTGCCAGCAGCGTTTCAGGGACTAGGCACAATGAGCAGTTCTTC.

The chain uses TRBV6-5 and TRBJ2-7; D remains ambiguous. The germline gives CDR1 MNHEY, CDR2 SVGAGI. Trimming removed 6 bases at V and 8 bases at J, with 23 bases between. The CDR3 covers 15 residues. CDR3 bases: TGTGCCAGCAGCCCCTTCCATGGCAACACCGTACAGCAGTACTTC. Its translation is CASSPFHGNTVQQYF.

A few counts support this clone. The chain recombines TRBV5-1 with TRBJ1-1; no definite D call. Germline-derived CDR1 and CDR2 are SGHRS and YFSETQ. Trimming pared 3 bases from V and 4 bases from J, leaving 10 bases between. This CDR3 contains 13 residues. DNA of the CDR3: TGCGCCAGCAGCTGGAACTTAGGCACTGAAGCTTTCTTT. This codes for CASSWNLGTEAFF.

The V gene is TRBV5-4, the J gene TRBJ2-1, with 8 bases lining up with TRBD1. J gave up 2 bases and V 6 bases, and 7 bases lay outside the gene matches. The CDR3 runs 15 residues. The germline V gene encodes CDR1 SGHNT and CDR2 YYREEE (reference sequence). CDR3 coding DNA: TGTGCCAGCACCTACCGGGACAGGCCCTACAATGAGCAGTTCTTC. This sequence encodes CASTYRDRPYNEQFF.

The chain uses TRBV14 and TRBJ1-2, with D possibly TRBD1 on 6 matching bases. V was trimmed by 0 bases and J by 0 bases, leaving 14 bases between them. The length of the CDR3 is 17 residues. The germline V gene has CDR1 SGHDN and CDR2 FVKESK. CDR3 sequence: CASSQDRLGGSNYGYTF. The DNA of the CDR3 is TGTGCCAGCAGCCAAGATCGGTTAGGGGGATCTAACTATGGCTACACCTTC.

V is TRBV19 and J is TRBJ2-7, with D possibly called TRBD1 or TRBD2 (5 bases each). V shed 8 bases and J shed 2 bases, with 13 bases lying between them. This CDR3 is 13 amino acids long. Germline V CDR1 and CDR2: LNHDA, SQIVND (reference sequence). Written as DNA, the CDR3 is TGTGCCAGTGACCGGGACCGTACCTACGAGCAGTACTTC. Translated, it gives CASDRDRTYEQYF.

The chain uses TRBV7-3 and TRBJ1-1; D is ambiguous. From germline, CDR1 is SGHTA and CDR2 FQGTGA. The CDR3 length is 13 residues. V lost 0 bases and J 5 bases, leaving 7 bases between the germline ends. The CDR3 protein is CASSLTTGTEAFF. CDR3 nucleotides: TGTGCCAGCAGCTTAACGACGGGGACTGAAGCTTTCTTT.

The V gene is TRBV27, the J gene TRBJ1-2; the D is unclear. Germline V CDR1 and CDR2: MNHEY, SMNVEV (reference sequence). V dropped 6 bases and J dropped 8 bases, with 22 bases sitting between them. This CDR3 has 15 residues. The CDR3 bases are TGTGCCAGCAGCCCTGGGTACACCCATGTGAGAGGCTACACCTTC. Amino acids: CASSPGYTHVRGYTF.

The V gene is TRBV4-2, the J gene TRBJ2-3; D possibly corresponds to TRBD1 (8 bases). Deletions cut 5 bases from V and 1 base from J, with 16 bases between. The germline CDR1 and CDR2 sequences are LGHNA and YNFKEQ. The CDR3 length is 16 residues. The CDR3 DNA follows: TGTGCCAGCAGCACCCGGACAGGGAGGGGCACAGATACGCAGTATTTT. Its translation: CASSTRTGRGTDTQYF.

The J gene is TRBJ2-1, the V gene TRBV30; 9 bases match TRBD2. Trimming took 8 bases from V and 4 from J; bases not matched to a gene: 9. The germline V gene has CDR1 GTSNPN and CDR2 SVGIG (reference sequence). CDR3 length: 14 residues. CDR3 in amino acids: CAQLWLAGYNEQFF. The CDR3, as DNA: TGTGCCCAGCTCTGGCTAGCGGGGTACAATGAGCAGTTCTTC.

As DNA, the CDR3 is TGTGCTAGTGGTTTGGTTTTGGGGATAAACTATGGCTACACCTTC. It codes for CASGLVLGINYGYTF. The rearrangement joins TRBV12-5 to TRBJ1-2; D is ambiguous. The ends were cut back, 0 bases at V and 2 bases at J, with 10 bases in the middle. The CDR3 runs to 15 residues. Germline assignment: CDR1 LGHNT and CDR2 FRNRAP.

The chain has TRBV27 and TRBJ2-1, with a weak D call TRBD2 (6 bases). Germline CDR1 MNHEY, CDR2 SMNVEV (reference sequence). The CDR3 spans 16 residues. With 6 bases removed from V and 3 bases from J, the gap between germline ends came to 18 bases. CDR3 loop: CASSYSVGTYYNEQFF. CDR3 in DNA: TGTGCCAGCAGCTATAGTGTGGGGACTTACTACAATGAGCAGTTCTTC.

The CDR3 nucleotides read TGTGCCAGCAGCTTAGCGCCGCACGCGGCACCCCATCAGCCCCAGCATTTT. Its translation: CASSLAPHAAPHQPQHF. This chain joins TRBV7-9 and TRBJ1-5; D is uncertain. This CDR3 is 17 amino acids long. Germline CDR1 and CDR2: SEHNR and FQNEAQ (reference sequence). Trimming took off 0 bases at V and 5 bases at J, with 17 bases between the two ends.

The CDR3 loop reads CASSGPTGIYEQYF. The CDR3 bases are TGTGCCAGCAGTGGTCCAACAGGGATCTACGAGCAGTACTTC. V is TRBV27 and J is TRBJ2-7; possibly TRBD1 for D (6 bases). Germline lookup yields CDR1 MNHEY and CDR2 SMNVEV (reference sequence). V shed 5 bases and J shed 3 bases, with 14 bases lying between them. This CDR3 has 14 residues.

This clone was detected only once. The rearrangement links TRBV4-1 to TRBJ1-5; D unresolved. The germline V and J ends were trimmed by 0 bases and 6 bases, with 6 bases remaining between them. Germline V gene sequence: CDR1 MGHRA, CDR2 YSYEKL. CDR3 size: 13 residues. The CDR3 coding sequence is TGCGCCAGCAGCCAAGATCTTGGTCAGCCCCAGCATTTT. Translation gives CASSQDLGQPQHF.

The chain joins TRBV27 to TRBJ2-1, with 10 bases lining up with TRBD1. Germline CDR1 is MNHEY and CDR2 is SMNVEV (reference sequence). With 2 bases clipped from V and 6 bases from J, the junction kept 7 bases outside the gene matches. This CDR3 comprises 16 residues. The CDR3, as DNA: TGTGCCAGCAGTTTAACTCGACAGGGGGCGTTCAATGAGCAGTTCTTC. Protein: CASSLTRQGAFNEQFF.

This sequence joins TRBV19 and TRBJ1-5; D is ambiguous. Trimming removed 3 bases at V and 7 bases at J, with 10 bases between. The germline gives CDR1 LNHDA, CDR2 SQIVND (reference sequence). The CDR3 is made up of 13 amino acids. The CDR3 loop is CASSMSREQPQHF. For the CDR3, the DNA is TGTGCCAGTAGTATGTCCCGAGAACAGCCCCAGCATTTT.

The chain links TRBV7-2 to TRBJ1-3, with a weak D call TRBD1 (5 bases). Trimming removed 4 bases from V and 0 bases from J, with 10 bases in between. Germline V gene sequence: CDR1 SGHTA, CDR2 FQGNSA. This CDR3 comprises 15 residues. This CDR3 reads CASSSGRFSGNTIYF. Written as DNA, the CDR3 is TGTGCCAGCAGCTCGGGACGGTTCTCTGGAAACACCATATATTTT. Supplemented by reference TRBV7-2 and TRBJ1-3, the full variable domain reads GAGVSQSPSNKVTEKGKDVELRCDPISGHTALYWYRQSLGQGLEFLIYFQGNSAPDKSGLPSDRFSAERTGGSVSTLTIQRTQQEDSAVYLCASSSGRFSGNTIYFGEGSWLTVV.

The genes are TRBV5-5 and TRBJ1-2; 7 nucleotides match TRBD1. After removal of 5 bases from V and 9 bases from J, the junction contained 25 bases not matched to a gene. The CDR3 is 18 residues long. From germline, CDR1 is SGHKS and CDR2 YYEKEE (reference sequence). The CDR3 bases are TGTGCCAGCAGTCCAACCTTCGATGTTCCCATGACAGGGACAAGCTACACCTTC. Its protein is CASSPTFDVPMTGTSYTF. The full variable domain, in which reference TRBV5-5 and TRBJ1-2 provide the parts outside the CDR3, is DAGVTQSPTHLIKTRGQQVTLRCSPISGHKSVSWYQQVLGQGPQFIFQYYEKEERGRGNFPDRFSARQFPNYSSELNVNALLLGDSALYLCASSPTFDVPMTGTSYTFGSGTRLTVV.

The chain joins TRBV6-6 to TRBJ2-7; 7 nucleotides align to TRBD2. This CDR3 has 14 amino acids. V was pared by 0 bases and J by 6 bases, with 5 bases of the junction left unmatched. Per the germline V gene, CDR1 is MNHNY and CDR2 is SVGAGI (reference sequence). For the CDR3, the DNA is TGTGCCAGCAGTTACTCTGGGGGAGGGCGCGAGCAGTACTTC. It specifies CASSYSGGGREQYF.

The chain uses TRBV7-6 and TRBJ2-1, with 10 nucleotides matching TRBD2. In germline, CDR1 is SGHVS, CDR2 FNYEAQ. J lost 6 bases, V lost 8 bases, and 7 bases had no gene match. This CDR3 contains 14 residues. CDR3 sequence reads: CASLRLAGGNEQFF. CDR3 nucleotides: TGTGCCAGCCTTAGACTAGCGGGTGGCAATGAGCAGTTCTTC.

The CDR3 loop is CASSPLAGGEQFF. The CDR3 nucleotides read TGTGCCAGTAGTCCCCTAGCGGGTGGAGAGCAGTTCTTC. The chain has TRBV19 and TRBJ2-1, with TRBD2 matching over 8 bases. This CDR3 is built from 13 residues. CDR1 and CDR2 (germline): LNHDA, SQIVND (reference sequence). V gave up 5 bases and J gave up 10 bases; unmatched junction bases: 7.

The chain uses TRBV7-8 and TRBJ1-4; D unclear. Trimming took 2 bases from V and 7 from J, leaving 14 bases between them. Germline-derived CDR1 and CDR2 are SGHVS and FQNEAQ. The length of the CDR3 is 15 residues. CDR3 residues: CASSLFGATGEKLFF. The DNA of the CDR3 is TGTGCCAGCAGCTTATTTGGTGCAACGGGTGAAAAACTGTTTTTT.

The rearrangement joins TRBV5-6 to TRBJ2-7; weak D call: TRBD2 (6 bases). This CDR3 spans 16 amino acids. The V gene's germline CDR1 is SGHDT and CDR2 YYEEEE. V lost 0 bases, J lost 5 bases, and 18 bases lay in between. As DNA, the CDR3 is TGTGCCAGCAGCTTGGGGCAGGTCGCAGGGAGGCACGAGCAGTACTTC. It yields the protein CASSLGQVAGRHEQYF.

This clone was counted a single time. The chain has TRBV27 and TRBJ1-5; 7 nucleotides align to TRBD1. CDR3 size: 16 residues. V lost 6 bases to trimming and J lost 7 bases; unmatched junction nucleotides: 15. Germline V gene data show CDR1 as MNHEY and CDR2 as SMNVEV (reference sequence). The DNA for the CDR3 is TGTGCCAGCAGCCCTCAAACCCGACAGGGTGACCAGCCCCAGCATTTT. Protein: CASSPQTRQGDQPQHF.

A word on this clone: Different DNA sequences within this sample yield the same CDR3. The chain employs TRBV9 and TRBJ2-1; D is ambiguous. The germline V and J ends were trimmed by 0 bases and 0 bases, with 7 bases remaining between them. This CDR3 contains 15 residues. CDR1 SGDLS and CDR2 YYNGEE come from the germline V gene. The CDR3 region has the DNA TGTGCCAGCAGCGTAGCTTATGGCTCCTACAATGAGCAGTTCTTC. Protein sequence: CASSVAYGSYNEQFF.

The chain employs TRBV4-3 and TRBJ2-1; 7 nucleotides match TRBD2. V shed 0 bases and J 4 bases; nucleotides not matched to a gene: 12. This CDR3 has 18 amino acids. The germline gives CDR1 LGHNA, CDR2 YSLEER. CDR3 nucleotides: TGCGCCAGCAGCCAAGAAGGTAGCGGGCCGAGCGAATACAATGAGCAGTTCTTC. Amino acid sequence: CASSQEGSGPSEYNEQFF.